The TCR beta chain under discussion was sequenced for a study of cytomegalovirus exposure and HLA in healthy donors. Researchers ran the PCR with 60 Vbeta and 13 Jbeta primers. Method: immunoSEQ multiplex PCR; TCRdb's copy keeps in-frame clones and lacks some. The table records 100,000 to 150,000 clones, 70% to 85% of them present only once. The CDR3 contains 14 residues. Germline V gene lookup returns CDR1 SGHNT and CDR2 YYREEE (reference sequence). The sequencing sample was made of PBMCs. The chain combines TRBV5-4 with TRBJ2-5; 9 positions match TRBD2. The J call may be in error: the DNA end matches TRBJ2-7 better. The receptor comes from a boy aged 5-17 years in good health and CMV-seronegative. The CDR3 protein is CASSLDSGSYEQYF. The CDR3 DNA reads TGTGCCAGCAGCTTGGATAGCGGGAGTTACGAGCAGTACTTC.